The 2 T cell receptor beta chains given below trace back to one sample, sequenced in a study of T cells after somatic rescue of genetic block. The protocol was immunoSEQ multiplex PCR, while the TCRdb copy is restricted to in-frame clones and leaves out a portion. Of 12,000 or so clones listed, under 85% are singletons. Input material: peripheral blood mononuclear cells (PBMCs). These receptors all come from a boy aged 5-17 years.

This chain uses TRBV10-3 with TRBJ2-7, with D perhaps being TRBD1 or TRBD2 (5 bases each). The CDR3 is 14 amino acids. Germline V gene lookup returns CDR1 ENHRY and CDR2 SYGVKD. V dropped 0 bases and J dropped 5 bases, with 11 bases sitting between them. The CDR3 sequence is CAISESRGDDEQYF. The CDR3 nucleotides read TGTGCCATCAGTGAGTCAAGAGGGGATGACGAGCAGTACTTC.

The chain combines TRBV29-1 with TRBJ1-2; D remains ambiguous. Germline CDR1 is SQVTM and CDR2 is ANQGSEA. V lost 3 bases and J lost 4, with 9 bases in between. The CDR3 has 12 amino acids. Here the CDR3 DNA reads TGCAGCGTTGAGACCGCTCCCTATGGCTACACCTTC. It encodes CSVETAPYGYTF.